This TCR beta chain originates from a study of T cell changes during pregnancy in multiple sclerosis. Here immunoSEQ multiplex PCR was the method, and the copy in TCRdb shows in-frame clones only, minus some. Among 70,000 to 100,000 clones listed, 92% were seen once. Only one count was recorded for this clone. Per germline, CDR1 LNHDA and CDR2 SQIVND (reference sequence). The CDR3 is 15 amino acids. V shed 11 bases and J shed 4 bases, with 23 bases lying between them. The TCR was taken from a female donor with multiple sclerosis, enrolled in a pregnancy study. The chain employs TRBV19 and TRBJ1-2; D is unclear. Sequencing was performed on peripheral blood, taken in the first trimester of pregnancy. This CDR3 reads CAPTPTGNSSYGYTF. The CDR3 coding sequence is TGTGCCCCCACCCCCACCGGGAACAGCAGCTATGGCTACACCTTC.